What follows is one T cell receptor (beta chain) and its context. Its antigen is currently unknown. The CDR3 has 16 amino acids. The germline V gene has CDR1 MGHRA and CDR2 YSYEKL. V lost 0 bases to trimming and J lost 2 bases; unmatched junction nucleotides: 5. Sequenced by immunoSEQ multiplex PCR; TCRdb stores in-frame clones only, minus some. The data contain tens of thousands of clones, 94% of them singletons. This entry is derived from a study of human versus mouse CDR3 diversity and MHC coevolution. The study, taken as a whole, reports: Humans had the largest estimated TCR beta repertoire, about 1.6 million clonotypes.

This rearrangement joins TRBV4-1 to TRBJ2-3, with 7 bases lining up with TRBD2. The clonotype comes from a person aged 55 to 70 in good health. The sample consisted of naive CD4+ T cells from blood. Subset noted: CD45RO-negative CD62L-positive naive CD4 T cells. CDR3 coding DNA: TGCGCCAGCAGCCAAGACACTAGCGCTTACACAGATACGCAGTATTTT. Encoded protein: CASSQDTSAYTDTQYF.